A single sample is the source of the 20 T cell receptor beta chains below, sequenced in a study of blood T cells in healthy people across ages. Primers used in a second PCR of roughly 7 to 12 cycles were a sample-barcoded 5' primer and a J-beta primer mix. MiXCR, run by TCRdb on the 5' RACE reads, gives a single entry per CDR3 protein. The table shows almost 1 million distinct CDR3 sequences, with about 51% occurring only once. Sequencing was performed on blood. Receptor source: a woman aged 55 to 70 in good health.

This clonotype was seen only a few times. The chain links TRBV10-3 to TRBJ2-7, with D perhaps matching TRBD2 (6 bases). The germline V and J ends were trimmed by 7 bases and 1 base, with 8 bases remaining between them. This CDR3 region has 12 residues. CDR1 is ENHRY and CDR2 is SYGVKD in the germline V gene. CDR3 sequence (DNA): TGTGCCATCAACGGAGGGTCCTACGAGCAGTACTTC. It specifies CAINGGSYEQYF.

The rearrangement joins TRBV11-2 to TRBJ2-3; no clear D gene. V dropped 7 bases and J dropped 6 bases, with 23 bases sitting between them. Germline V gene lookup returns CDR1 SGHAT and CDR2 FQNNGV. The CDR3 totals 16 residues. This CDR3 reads CASTLLQQTGMDTQYF. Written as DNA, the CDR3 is TGTGCCAGCACCCTTCTCCAGCAGACCGGCATGGATACGCAGTATTTT.

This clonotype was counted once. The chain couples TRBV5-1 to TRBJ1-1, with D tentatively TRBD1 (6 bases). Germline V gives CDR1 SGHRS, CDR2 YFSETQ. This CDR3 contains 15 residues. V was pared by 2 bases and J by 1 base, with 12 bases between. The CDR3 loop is CASSLRTAQNTEAFF. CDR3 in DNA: TGCGCCAGCAGCTTACGGACAGCCCAGAACACTGAAGCTTTCTTT.

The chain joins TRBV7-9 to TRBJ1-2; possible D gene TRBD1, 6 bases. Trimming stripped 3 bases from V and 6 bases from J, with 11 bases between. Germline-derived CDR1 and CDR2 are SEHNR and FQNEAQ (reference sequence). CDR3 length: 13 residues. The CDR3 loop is CASSFEGVDGYTF. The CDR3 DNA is TGTGCCAGCAGCTTTGAGGGGGTCGATGGCTACACCTTC.

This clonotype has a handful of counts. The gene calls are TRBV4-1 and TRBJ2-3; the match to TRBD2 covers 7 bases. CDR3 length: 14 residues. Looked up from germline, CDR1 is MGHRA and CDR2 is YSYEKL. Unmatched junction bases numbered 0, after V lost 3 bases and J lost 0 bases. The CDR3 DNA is TGCGCCAGCAGCCAGCGGGAGAGCACAGATACGCAGTATTTT. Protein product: CASSQRESTDTQYF.

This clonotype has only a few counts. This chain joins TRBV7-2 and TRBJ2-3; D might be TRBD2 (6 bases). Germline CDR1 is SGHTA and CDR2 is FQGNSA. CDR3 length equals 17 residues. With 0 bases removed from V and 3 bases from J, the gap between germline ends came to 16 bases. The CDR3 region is CASSLARGLQLTDTQYF. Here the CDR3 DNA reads TGTGCCAGCAGCTTAGCGCGGGGACTCCAGCTTACAGATACGCAGTATTTT.

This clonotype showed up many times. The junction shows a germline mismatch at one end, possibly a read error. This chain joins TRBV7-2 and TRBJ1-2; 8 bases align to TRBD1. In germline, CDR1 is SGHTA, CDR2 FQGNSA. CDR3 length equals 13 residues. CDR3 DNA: TGCGCCAGCAGCTTGGACAGGGCCTATGGCTACACCTTC. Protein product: CASSLDRAYGYTF.

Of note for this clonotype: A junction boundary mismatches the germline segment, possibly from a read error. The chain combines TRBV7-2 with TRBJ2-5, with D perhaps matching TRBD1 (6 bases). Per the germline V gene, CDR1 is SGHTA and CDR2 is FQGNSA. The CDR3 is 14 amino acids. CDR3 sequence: CASSSTGYQETRYF. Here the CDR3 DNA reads TGTGCCAGCAGCTCTACAGGGTACCAAGAGACCCGGTACTTC.

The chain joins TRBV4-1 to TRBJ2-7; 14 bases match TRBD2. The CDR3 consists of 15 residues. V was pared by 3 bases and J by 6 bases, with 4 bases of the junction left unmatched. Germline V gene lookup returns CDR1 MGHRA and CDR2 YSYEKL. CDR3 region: CASSQGLAGVGEQYF. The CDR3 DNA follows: TGCGCCAGCAGCCAGGGACTAGCGGGAGTAGGCGAGCAGTACTTC.

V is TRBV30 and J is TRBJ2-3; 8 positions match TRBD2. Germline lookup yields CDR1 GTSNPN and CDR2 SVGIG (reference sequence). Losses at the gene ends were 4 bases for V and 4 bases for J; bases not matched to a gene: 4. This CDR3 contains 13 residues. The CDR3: CAWTLGLADTQYF. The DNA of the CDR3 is TGTGCCTGGACGCTGGGACTAGCAGATACGCAGTATTTT.

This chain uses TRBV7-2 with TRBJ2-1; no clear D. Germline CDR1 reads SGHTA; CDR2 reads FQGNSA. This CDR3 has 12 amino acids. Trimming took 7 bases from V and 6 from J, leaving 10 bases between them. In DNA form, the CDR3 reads TGTGCCAGCACCGGGTCTTTCAATGAGCAGTTCTTC. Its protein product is CASTGSFNEQFF. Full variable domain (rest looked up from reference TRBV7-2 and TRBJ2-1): GAGVSQSPSNKVTEKGKDVELRCDPISGHTALYWYRQSLGQGLEFLIYFQGNSAPDKSGLPSDRFSAERTGGSVSTLTIQRTQQEDSAVYLCASTGSFNEQFFGPGTRLTVL.

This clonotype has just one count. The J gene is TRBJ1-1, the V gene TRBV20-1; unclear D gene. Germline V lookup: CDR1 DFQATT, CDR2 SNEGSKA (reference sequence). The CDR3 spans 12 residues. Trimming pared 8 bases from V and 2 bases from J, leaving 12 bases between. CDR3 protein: CSSPEGNTEAFF. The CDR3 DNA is TGCAGTTCCCCGGAGGGTAACACTGAAGCTTTCTTT.

The CDR3 DNA is TGTGCCAGCAGCCCTTACCCGACTGGAGCTCTTAATGAAAAACTGTTTTTT. Residues: CASSPYPTGALNEKLFF. The chain carries TRBV27 and TRBJ1-4; D unclear. The germline gives CDR1 MNHEY, CDR2 SMNVEV (reference sequence). Trimming removed 6 bases at V and 4 bases at J, with 21 bases between. The CDR3 extends over 17 amino acids.

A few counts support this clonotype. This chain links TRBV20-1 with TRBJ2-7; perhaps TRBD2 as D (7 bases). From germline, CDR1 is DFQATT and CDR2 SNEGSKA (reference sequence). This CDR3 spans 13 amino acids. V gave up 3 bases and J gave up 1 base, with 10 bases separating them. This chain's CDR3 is CSARGGLSYEQYF. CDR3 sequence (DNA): TGCAGTGCTAGGGGGGGGCTGTCCTACGAGCAGTACTTC.

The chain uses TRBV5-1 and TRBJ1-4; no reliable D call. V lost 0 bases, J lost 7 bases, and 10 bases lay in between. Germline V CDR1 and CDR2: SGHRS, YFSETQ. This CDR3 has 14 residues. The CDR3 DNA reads TGCGCCAGCAGCTTGGACGGGAGGACTGAAAAACTGTTTTTT. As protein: CASSLDGRTEKLFF.

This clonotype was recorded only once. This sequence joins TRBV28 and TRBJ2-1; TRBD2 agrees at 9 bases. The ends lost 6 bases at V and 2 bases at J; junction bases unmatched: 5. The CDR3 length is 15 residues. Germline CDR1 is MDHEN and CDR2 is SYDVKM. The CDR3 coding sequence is TGTGCCAGCAGCCGGGGGACTAGCACCTACAATGAGCAGTTCTTC. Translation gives CASSRGTSTYNEQFF.

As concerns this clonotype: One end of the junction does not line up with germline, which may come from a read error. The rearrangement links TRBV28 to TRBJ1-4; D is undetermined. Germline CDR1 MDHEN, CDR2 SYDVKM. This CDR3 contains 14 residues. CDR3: CASSSPGVNEELFF. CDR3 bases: TGTGCCAGCAGTTCTCCCGGTGTTAATGAAGAACTGTTTTTT.

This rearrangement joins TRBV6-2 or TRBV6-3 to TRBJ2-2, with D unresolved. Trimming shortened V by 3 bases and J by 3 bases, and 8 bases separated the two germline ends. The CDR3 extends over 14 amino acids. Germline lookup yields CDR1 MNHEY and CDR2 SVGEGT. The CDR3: CASSYNKHTGELFF. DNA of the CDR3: TGTGCCAGCAGTTATAACAAACACACCGGGGAGCTGTTTTTT.

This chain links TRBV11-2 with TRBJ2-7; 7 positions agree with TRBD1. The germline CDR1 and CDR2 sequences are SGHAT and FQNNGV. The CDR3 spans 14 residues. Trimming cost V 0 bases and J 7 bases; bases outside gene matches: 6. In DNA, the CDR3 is TGTGCCAGCAGCTTAGAAAGACAGGGAAATGAGCAGTACTTC. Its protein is CASSLERQGNEQYF.

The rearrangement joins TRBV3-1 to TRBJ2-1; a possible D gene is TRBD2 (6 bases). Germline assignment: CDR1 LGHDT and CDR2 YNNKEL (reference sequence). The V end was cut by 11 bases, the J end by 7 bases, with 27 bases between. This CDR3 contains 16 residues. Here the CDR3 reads CAPDLMGSGRLNEQFF. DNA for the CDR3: TGTGCCCCAGACCTAATGGGTAGCGGCCGGCTAAATGAGCAGTTCTTC.